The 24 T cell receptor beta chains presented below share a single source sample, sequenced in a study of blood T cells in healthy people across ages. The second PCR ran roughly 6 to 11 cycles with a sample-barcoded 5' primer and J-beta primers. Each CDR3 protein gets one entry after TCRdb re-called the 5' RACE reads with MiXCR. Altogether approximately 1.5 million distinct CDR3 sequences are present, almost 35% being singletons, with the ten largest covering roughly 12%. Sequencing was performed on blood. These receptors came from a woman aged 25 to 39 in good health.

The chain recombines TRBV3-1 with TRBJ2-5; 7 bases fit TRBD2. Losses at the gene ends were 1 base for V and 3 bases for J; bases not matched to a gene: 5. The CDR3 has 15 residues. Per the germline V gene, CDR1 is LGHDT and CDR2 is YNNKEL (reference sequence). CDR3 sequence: CASSQGLAAEETQYF. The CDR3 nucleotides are TGTGCCAGCAGCCAAGGACTAGCTGCAGAAGAGACCCAGTACTTC.

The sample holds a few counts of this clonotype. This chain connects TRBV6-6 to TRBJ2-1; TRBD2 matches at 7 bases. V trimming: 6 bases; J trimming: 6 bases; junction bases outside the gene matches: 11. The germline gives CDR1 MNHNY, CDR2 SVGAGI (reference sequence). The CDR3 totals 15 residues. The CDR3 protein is CASSHVEGGGNEQFF. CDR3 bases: TGTGCCAGCAGCCACGTCGAGGGCGGGGGCAATGAGCAGTTCTTC.

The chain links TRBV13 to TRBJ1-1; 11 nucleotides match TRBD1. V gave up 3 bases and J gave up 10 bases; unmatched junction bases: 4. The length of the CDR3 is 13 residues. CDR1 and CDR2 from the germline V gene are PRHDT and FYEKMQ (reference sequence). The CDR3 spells CASSLGTGGIAFF. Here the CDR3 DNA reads TGTGCCAGCAGCTTGGGGACAGGGGGTATAGCTTTCTTT.

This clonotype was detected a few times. The CDR3 sequence is CASSEALTGNYGYTF. CDR3 nucleotides: TGTGCCAGCAGTGAAGCGCTCACTGGCAACTATGGCTACACCTTC. The V call is TRBV2, the J call TRBJ1-2; D remains unclear. The V end lost 0 bases, the J end lost 2 bases, and 10 bases lay between the germline ends. The CDR3 contains 15 residues. CDR1 is SNHLY, CDR2 FYNNEI, per germline.

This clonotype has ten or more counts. The CDR3 DNA reads TGCGCCAGCAGCCAAGAGGAGGGAGCCTACAATGAGCAGTTCTTC. Translation gives CASSQEEGAYNEQFF. The chain joins TRBV4-1 to TRBJ2-1, with a weak D call TRBD2 (6 bases). Germline V lookup: CDR1 MGHRA, CDR2 YSYEKL. There are 15 residues in the CDR3. The V end lost 0 bases, the J end lost 2 bases, and 8 bases lay between the germline ends.

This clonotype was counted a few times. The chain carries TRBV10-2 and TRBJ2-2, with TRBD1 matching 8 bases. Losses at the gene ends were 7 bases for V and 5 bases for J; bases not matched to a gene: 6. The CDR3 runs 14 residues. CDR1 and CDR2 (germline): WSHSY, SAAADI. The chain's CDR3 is CASIKGQETGELFF. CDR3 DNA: TGCGCCAGCATAAAGGGACAGGAGACCGGGGAGCTGTTTTTT.

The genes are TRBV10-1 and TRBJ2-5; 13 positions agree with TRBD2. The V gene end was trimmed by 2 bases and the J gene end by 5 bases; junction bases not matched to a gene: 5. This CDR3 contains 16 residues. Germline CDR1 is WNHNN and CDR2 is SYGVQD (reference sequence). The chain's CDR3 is CASSETRLAGGETQYF. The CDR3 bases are TGCGCCAGCAGTGAGACCCGACTAGCGGGGGGCGAGACCCAGTACTTC.

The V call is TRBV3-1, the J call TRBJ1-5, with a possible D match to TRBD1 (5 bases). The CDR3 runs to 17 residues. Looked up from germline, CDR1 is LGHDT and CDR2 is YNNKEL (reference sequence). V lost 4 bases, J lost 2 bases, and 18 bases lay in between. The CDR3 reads CASSPTYSGTGNQPQHF. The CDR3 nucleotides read TGTGCCAGCAGCCCGACTTATTCCGGGACTGGCAATCAGCCCCAGCATTTT.

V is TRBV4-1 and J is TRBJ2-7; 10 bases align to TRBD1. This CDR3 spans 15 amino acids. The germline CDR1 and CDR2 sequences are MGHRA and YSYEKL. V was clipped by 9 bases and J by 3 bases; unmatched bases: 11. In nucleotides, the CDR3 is TGCGCCAGTACGCCGGGGGACAGGGGTAACTACGAGCAGTACTTC. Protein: CASTPGDRGNYEQYF.

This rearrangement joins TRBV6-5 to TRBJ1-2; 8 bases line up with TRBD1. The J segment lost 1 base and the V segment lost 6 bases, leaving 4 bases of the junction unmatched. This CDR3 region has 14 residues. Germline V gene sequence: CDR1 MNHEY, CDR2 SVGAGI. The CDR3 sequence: CASRKTGDNYGYTF. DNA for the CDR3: TGTGCCAGCAGGAAGACAGGGGATAACTATGGCTACACCTTC.

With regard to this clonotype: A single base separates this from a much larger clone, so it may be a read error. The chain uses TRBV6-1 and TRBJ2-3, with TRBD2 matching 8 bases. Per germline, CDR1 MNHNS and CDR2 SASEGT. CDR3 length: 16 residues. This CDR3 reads CAGRASSGWFGDTQYF. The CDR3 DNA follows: TGTGCCGGCAGAGCGTCTAGCGGGTGGTTTGGAGATACGCAGTATTTT.

The CDR3 sequence: CASSLTNGPMYSNQPQHF. The CDR3 coding sequence is TGTGCCAGCAGTCTAACGAACGGACCGATGTATAGCAATCAGCCCCAGCATTTT. The chain joins TRBV7-2 to TRBJ1-5; no reliable D call. Germline loops: CDR1 SGHTA, CDR2 FQGNSA. V was trimmed by 6 bases and J by 0 bases, leaving 21 bases between them. The CDR3 length is 18 residues.

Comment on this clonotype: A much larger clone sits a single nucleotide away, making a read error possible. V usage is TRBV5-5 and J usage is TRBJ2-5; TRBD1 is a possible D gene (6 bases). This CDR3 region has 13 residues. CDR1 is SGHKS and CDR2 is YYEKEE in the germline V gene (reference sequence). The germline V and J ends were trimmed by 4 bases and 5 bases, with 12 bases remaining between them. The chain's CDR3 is CASSVDSHETQYF. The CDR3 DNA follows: TGTGCCAGCAGCGTGGACAGCCACGAGACCCAGTACTTC.

The DNA for the CDR3 is TGTGCCAGCAGCGACAGAGTCAATAACTATGGCTACACCTTC. Translating gives CASSDRVNNYGYTF. The chain links TRBV9 to TRBJ1-2, with no clear D. Germline CDR1 and CDR2: SGDLS and YYNGEE. This CDR3 has 14 residues. V was cut by 3 bases and J by 1 base, with 10 bases left in between.

The CDR3 reads CASSPLPVWLQHF. The CDR3 region has the DNA TGCGCCAGCAGCCCCCTACCAGTTTGGCTCCAGCATTTT. This sequence joins TRBV4-1 and TRBJ1-5; no firm D call. Trimming left V 4 bases short and J 12 bases short, with 16 bases between. In germline, CDR1 is MGHRA, CDR2 YSYEKL. CDR3 size: 13 residues.

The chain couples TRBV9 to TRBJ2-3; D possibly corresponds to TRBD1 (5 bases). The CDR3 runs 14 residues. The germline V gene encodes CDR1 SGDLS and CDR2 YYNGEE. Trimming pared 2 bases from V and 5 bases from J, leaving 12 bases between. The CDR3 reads CASSVKAGKDTQYF. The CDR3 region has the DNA TGTGCCAGCAGCGTTAAGGCAGGGAAAGATACGCAGTATTTT. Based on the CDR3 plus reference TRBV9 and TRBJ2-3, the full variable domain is DSGVTQTPKHLITATGQRVTLRCSPRSGDLSVYWYQQSLDQGLQFLIQYYNGEERAKGNILERFSAQQFPDLHSELNLSSLELGDSALYFCASSVKAGKDTQYFGPGTRLTVL.

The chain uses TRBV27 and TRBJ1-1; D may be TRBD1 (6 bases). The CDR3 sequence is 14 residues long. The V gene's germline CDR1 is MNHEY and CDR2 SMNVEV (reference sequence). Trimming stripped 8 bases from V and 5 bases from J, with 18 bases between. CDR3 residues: CASGVRGPVTEAFF. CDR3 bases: TGTGCCAGCGGGGTACGGGGGCCGGTGACTGAAGCTTTCTTT.

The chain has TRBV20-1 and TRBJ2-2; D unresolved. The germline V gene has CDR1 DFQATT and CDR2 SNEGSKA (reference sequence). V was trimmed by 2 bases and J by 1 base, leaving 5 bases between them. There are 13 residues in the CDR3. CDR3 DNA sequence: TGCAGTGCTAGATACAGGAACACCGGGGAGCTGTTTTTT. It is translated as CSARYRNTGELFF.

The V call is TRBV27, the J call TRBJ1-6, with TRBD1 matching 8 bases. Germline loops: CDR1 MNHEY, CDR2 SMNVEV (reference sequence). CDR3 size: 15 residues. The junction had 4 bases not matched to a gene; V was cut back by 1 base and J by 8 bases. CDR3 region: CASSLYDRGDSPLHF. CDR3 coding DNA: TGTGCCAGCAGTTTATACGACAGGGGTGATTCACCCCTCCACTTT.

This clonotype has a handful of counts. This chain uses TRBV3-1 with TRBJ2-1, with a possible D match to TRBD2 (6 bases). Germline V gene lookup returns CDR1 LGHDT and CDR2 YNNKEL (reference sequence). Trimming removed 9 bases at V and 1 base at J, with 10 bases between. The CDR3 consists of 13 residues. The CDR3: CASGRLSYNEQFF. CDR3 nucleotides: TGTGCCAGTGGGAGGTTATCCTACAATGAGCAGTTCTTC.

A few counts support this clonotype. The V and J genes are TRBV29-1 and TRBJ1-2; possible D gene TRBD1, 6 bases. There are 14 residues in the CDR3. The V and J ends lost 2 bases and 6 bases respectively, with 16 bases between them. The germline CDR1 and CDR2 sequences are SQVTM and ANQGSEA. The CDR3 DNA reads TGCAGCGTTGAAACGTCAGGGGTAAAACATGGCTACACCTTC. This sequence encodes CSVETSGVKHGYTF.

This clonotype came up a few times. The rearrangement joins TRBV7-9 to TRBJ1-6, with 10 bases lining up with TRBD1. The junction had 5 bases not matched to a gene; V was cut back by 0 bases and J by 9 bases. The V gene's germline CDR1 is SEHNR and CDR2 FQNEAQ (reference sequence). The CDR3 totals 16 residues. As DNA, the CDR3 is TGTGCCAGCAGCTTAGCCGGGGGGACAGGGGCTTCACCCCTCCACTTT. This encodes CASSLAGGTGASPLHF.

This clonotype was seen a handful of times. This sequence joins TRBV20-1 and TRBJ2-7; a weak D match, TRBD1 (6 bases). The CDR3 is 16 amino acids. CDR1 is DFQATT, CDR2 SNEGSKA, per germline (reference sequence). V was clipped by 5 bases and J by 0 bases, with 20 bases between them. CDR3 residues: CSARNSRDKNSYEQYF. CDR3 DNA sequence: TGCAGTGCTCGCAACTCCCGGGACAAAAACTCCTACGAGCAGTACTTC.

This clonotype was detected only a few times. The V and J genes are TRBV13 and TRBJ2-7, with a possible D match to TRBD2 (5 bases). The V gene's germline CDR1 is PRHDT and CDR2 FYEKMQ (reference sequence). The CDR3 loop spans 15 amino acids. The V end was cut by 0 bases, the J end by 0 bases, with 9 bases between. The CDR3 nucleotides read TGTGCCAGCAGCTTAGGCCTTCGGGGCTCCTACGAGCAGTACTTC. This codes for CASSLGLRGSYEQYF.